This T cell receptor (beta chain) was observed in a study of control samples from healthy donors and cancer patients. Measured with immunoSEQ multiplex PCR; TCRdb has only the in-frame clones, and not every one. The sample holds about 120,000 clones; about 89% are singletons and the top ten take almost 40%. This clone was seen just once. Germline values: CDR1 SGDLS, CDR2 YYNGEE. The CDR3 totals 15 residues. Unmatched junction bases numbered 6, after V lost 4 bases and J lost 5 bases. The V and J genes are TRBV9 and TRBJ2-7; 13 positions match TRBD2. The source is a man in his fifties or sixties in good health. The sample taken for sequencing was blood. This CDR3 reads CASSFRTSGGDEQYF. The CDR3, as DNA: TGTGCCAGCAGCTTCCGGACTAGCGGGGGCGACGAGCAGTACTTC.